These 10 T cell receptor beta chains were sequenced from one sample in a study of CD8+CD57+ T cells in acquired aplastic anemia. TCR beta VDJ and CDR3 profiling used genomic DNA as template. TCRdb reprocessed the reads with MiXCR, giving one entry per CDR3 protein. Of approximately 250,000 distinct CDR3 sequences listed, approximately 82% were seen once; the top ten hold less than 50%. It was patients with CD8+CD57+ cell expansion by flow cytometry who were chosen for sequencing. The sequenced material came from sorted CD4+, CD8+, or CD8+CD57+ T cells (not recorded which) from PBMCs. Every receptor here comes from a human donor with aplastic anemia.

The J gene is TRBJ1-2, the V gene TRBV7-9, with D tentatively TRBD1 (5 bases). Germline-derived CDR1 and CDR2 are SEHNR and FQNEAQ (reference sequence). The CDR3 runs 15 residues. V lost 4 bases to trimming and J lost 14 bases, with 26 bases between them. The CDR3: CASSCQRSGDYGETF. CDR3 DNA sequence: TGTGCCAGCAGCTGTCAAAGAAGCGGGGACTATGGTGAGACCTTC.

The genes are TRBV11-3 and TRBJ2-3; the D gene is possibly TRBD2 (5 bases). The germline gives CDR1 SGHNT, CDR2 YENEEA. V lost 2 bases and J lost 4, with 13 bases in between. CDR3 length equals 15 residues. The CDR3 coding sequence is TGTGCCAGCAGCTTATCAGGCGGAGGCCCAGATACGCAGTATTTT. This translates into CASSLSGGGPDTQYF.

The chain is built from TRBV29-1 and TRBJ2-3; tentative D call: TRBD2 (7 bases). In germline, CDR1 is SQVTM, CDR2 ANQGSEA. V was pared by 5 bases and J by 0 bases, with 12 bases between. The CDR3 length is 14 residues. Here the CDR3 DNA reads TGCAGCGTTCCCGGGGGGCCTAGCACAGATACGCAGTATTTT. Amino acids: CSVPGGPSTDTQYF.

Details on this clonotype: The final CDR3 position lacks the conserved phenylalanine or tryptophan, pointing to a likely read error. The DNA is left out, because the CDR3 cannot be placed on it with certainty; the CDR3 is given as TCRdb lists it. The rearrangement uses TRBV2 and TRBJ1-2; the D call of TRBD1 is as the table states it, not checked on the DNA. Both ends counted, the CDR3 spans 15 residues. Germline assignment: CDR1 SNHLY and CDR2 FYNNEI. The CDR3: CASSVGGVHEQVFAS.

The chain is built from TRBV11-2 and TRBJ2-7; tentatively, D is TRBD1 (7 bases). This CDR3 region has 18 residues. CDR1 and CDR2 (germline): SGHAT, FQNNGV. V was cut by 2 bases and J by 1 base, with 21 bases left in between. CDR3 sequence (DNA): TGTGCCAGCAGCTTACCCTATGGAGGGACAGCCCTTTCCTACGAGCAGTACGTC. As protein: CASSLPYGGTALSYEQYV.

In this sample, this clonotype turned up once. A read error may account for a junction end that differs from germline. The chain couples TRBV9 to TRBJ2-3; the match to TRBD2 covers 9 bases. CDR1 is SGDLS and CDR2 is YYNGEE in the germline V gene. CDR3 length equals 17 residues. DNA for the CDR3: TGCGCCAGCAGCCGGGACTTTAGCGGGGGAGGCGGAGATACGCAGTATTTT. This sequence encodes CASSRDFSGGGGDTQYF.

A note on this clonotype: Because the CDR3 is missing its conserved closing phenylalanine or tryptophan, this is likely a read error. No DNA is shown, since the ends of the CDR3 on it are uncertain; the CDR3 is the one TCRdb lists. The chain is built from TRBV9 and TRBJ1-2. CDR1 and CDR2 (germline): SGDLS, YYNGEE. Both ends counted, the CDR3 spans 13 residues. The CDR3 region is CASSVGLDGEYFV.

On this clonotype itself: At one end the junction does not follow the germline gene, possibly because of a read error. V gene TRBV9 combines with J gene TRBJ2-1, with a weak D call TRBD2 (6 bases). This CDR3 is 13 amino acids long. Germline loops: CDR1 SGDLS, CDR2 YYNGEE. This CDR3 reads CASSGEWEAEHGF. CDR3 in DNA: TGTGCCAGCAGCGGAGAATGGGAGGCGGAGCATGGCTTC.

J is TRBJ2-7 and V is TRBV12-3 or TRBV12-4; D tentatively reads TRBD1 or TRBD2 (5 bases each). V dropped 6 bases and J dropped 3 bases, with 12 bases sitting between them. The CDR3 has 13 residues. The CDR3 sequence: CASSLGRNYEQYF. DNA of the CDR3: TGTGCCAGCAGCTTGGGACGGAACTACGAGCAGTACTTC.

For this clonotype: At one of its ends the junction is not consistent with the germline gene, which may arise from a read error. This chain connects TRBV7-9 to TRBJ1-1; D remains unclear. Germline V gene sequence: CDR1 SEHNR, CDR2 FQNEAQ (reference sequence). The CDR3 is 15 residues long. This CDR3 reads CASSLDLSYNTEVFF. CDR3 in DNA: TGTGCCAGCAGCTTAGATCTGAGCTACAACACCGAAGTTTTCTTT.